This passage covers 29 T cell receptor beta chains from one sample sequenced in a study of T cell responses to AZD1222 COVID-19 vaccine. Sequencing was performed with immunoSEQ multiplex PCR; in TCRdb, only in-frame clones are kept and a portion is missing. The profile covers 90,000 to 150,000 clones, with about 85% appearing a single time and 2.5% to 3.5% taken by the ten largest. Here the sequenced sample was peripheral blood, taken 28 days after the second AZD1222 dose. All receptors come from an adult who received the AZD1222 COVID-19 vaccine.

The J gene is TRBJ1-2, the V gene TRBV9, with D possibly being TRBD1 (6 bases). CDR1 and CDR2 from the germline V gene are SGDLS and YYNGEE. This CDR3 contains 15 residues. V was cut by 3 bases and J by 3 bases, with 15 bases left in between. The CDR3 coding sequence is TGTGCCAGCAGCGCCTCCAGGGGTTTGGACTATGGCTACACCTTC. Protein: CASSASRGLDYGYTF.

The chain joins TRBV7-2 to TRBJ2-7; D remains ambiguous. CDR1 and CDR2 (germline): SGHTA, FQGNSA. Trimming took 5 bases from V and 4 from J, leaving 12 bases between them. The CDR3 runs 13 residues. CDR3 loop: CASSPRTDYEQYF. As DNA, the CDR3 is TGTGCCAGCAGCCCCCGGACGGATTACGAGCAGTACTTC. The variable domain in full, completed from reference TRBV7-2 and TRBJ2-7, reads GAGVSQSPSNKVTEKGKDVELRCDPISGHTALYWYRQSLGQGLEFLIYFQGNSAPDKSGLPSDRFSAERTGGSVSTLTIQRTQQEDSAVYLCASSPRTDYEQYFGPGTRLTVT.

The chain combines TRBV11-2 with TRBJ2-3; no definite D call. The CDR3 loop spans 13 amino acids. V dropped 5 bases and J dropped 0 bases, with 6 bases sitting between them. Per germline, CDR1 SGHAT and CDR2 FQNNGV. Here the CDR3 DNA reads TGTGCCAGCAGCCGCCCAAGCACAGATACGCAGTATTTT. Translating gives CASSRPSTDTQYF.

The chain links TRBV5-1 to TRBJ2-7, with D unclear. Germline loops: CDR1 SGHRS, CDR2 YFSETQ. This CDR3 has 14 residues. V was cut by 0 bases and J by 2 bases, with 9 bases left in between. In DNA, the CDR3 is TGCGCCAGCAGCTTGGCGATGGTGGCCTACGAGCAGTACTTC. Translating it yields CASSLAMVAYEQYF.

The V call is TRBV5-5, the J call TRBJ1-1; D not certain. Germline V gene data show CDR1 as SGHKS and CDR2 as YYEKEE (reference sequence). This CDR3 has 11 residues. Trimming took off 0 bases at V and 6 bases at J, with 3 bases between the two ends. The DNA for the CDR3 is TGTGCCAGCAGCTTGGTTTCTGAAGCTTTCTTT. As protein: CASSLVSEAFF.

This clone occurred once. The chain joins TRBV9 to TRBJ1-2; 10 bases fit TRBD1. CDR1 is SGDLS, CDR2 YYNGEE, per germline. Losses at the gene ends were 4 bases for V and 4 bases for J; bases not matched to a gene: 4. The CDR3 totals 14 residues. DNA for the CDR3: TGTGCCAGCAGCCTCCGGGACAGGGGCTATGGCTACACCTTC. It codes for CASSLRDRGYGYTF.

The rearrangement joins TRBV19 to TRBJ1-5, with 10 bases aligning to TRBD1. Trimming cost V 0 bases and J 6 bases; bases outside gene matches: 5. The germline CDR1 and CDR2 sequences are LNHDA and SQIVND (reference sequence). The CDR3 is 16 residues long. The CDR3: CASSIDWDRGTQPQHF. CDR3 in DNA: TGTGCCAGTAGTATAGATTGGGACAGGGGAACTCAGCCCCAGCATTTT.

This rearrangement joins TRBV18 to TRBJ2-1; 8 nucleotides match TRBD2. Germline V gene sequence: CDR1 KGHSH, CDR2 LQKENI. V shed 1 base, J shed 2 bases, and the junction held 7 bases outside the gene matches. The CDR3 runs 17 residues. The CDR3 loop is CASSPQSGLATYNEQFF. The CDR3, as DNA: TGTGCCAGCTCACCACAGTCAGGACTAGCCACCTACAATGAGCAGTTCTTC.

This clone was detected a few times. Other nucleotide sequences from this sample produce the same CDR3. The genes are TRBV2 and TRBJ2-3; D remains ambiguous. The germline V and J ends were trimmed by 2 bases and 3 bases, with 3 bases remaining between them. Germline loops: CDR1 SNHLY, CDR2 FYNNEI. The CDR3 contains 12 residues. CDR3: CASSERTDTQYF. The CDR3 bases are TGTGCCAGCAGTGAACGGACAGATACGCAGTATTTT.

This clone was found a few times. The chain combines TRBV13 with TRBJ1-1, with a tentative D call TRBD1 (6 bases). The CDR3 extends over 14 amino acids. Trimming shortened V by 2 bases and J by 0 bases, and 7 bases separated the two germline ends. CDR1 is PRHDT and CDR2 is FYEKMQ in the germline V gene (reference sequence). CDR3 nucleotides: TGTGCCAGCAGCTTAAGGGGGGTGAACACTGAAGCTTTCTTT. Amino acid sequence: CASSLRGVNTEAFF.

The chain employs TRBV5-4 and TRBJ1-2; 7 nucleotides line up with TRBD1. Trimming cost V 0 bases and J 4 bases; bases outside gene matches: 9. Germline V gene sequence: CDR1 SGHNT, CDR2 YYREEE (reference sequence). This CDR3 has 16 residues. The CDR3: CASSLEPGGHRYGYTF. CDR3 sequence (DNA): TGTGCCAGCAGCTTGGAGCCAGGGGGACACCGCTATGGCTACACCTTC.

The chain joins TRBV28 to TRBJ1-1; 9 nucleotides align to TRBD1. This CDR3 comprises 17 residues. The V and J ends lost 2 bases and 0 bases, in that order; junction bases with no gene match: 7. Germline values: CDR1 MDHEN, CDR2 SYDVKM. The CDR3 DNA follows: TGTGCCAGCAGTTTACCCGCACAGGGGGCGGTGAACACTGAAGCTTTCTTT. It specifies CASSLPAQGAVNTEAFF.

The rearrangement joins TRBV7-9 to TRBJ1-2, with D uncertain. With 4 bases removed from V and 1 base from J, the gap between germline ends came to 13 bases. This CDR3 contains 15 residues. Germline V gene data show CDR1 as SEHNR and CDR2 as FQNEAQ (reference sequence). The CDR3 here is CASSSSRAGNYGYTF. The CDR3 bases are TGTGCCAGCAGCTCCTCCCGAGCGGGTAACTATGGCTACACCTTC.

The chain links TRBV19 to TRBJ1-1; the match to TRBD1 covers 9 bases. The CDR3 has 15 amino acids. Germline values: CDR1 LNHDA, CDR2 SQIVND (reference sequence). J was trimmed by 4 bases and V by 5 bases; bases with no gene match: 8. The CDR3 bases are TGTGCCAGTAGTCCGAAGACAGGGGGGAGCACTGAAGCTTTCTTT. It is translated as CASSPKTGGSTEAFF. The full variable domain, with the rest looked up from reference TRBV19 and TRBJ1-1, is DGGITQSPKYLFRKEGQNVTLSCEQNLNHDAMYWYRQDPGQGLRLIYYSQIVNDFQKGDIAEGYSVSREKKESFPLTVTSAQKNPTAFYLCASSPKTGGSTEAFFGQGTRLTVV.

The chain recombines TRBV2 with TRBJ2-7, with TRBD1 matching over 10 bases. V lost 8 bases and J lost 3; bases outside the gene matches: 4. The germline CDR1 and CDR2 sequences are SNHLY and FYNNEI. The CDR3 is 13 amino acids. The CDR3 DNA is TGTGCCAGCGGGACAGGGGTGGTCTACGAGCAGTACTTC. This encodes CASGTGVVYEQYF. Full variable domain (outside the CDR3, taken from reference TRBV2 and TRBJ2-7): EPEVTQTPSHQVTQMGQEVILRCVPISNHLYFYWYRQILGQKVEFLVSFYNNEISEKSEIFDDQFSVERPDGSNFTLKIRSTKLEDSAMYFCASGTGVVYEQYFGPGTRLTVT.

The chain couples TRBV19 to TRBJ1-5; 7 bases are shared with TRBD1. CDR1 and CDR2 from the germline V gene are LNHDA and SQIVND (reference sequence). The CDR3 has 17 residues. V lost 0 bases and J lost 1; bases outside the gene matches: 6. The CDR3 bases are TGTGCCAGTAGTATAGATTCAGGGGGTAGCAGCAATCAGCCCCAGCATTTT. Translated: CASSIDSGGSSNQPQHF. Full variable domain (missing parts from reference TRBV19 and TRBJ1-5): DGGITQSPKYLFRKEGQNVTLSCEQNLNHDAMYWYRQDPGQGLRLIYYSQIVNDFQKGDIAEGYSVSREKKESFPLTVTSAQKNPTAFYLCASSIDSGGSSNQPQHFGDGTRLSIL.

The chain carries TRBV19 and TRBJ1-1; D is unresolved. CDR3 length: 14 residues. Trimming pared 5 bases from V and 7 bases from J, leaving 17 bases between. Germline V gives CDR1 LNHDA, CDR2 SQIVND (reference sequence). This CDR3 is CASSSTGWGGEAFF. CDR3 bases: TGTGCCAGTAGTTCCACCGGATGGGGTGGTGAAGCTTTCTTT.

The genes are TRBV3-1 (or the pseudogene TRBV3-2) and TRBJ1-5; 7 bases align to TRBD1. CDR1 is LGHDT, CDR2 YNNKEL, per germline (reference sequence). The CDR3 extends over 15 amino acids. The trim removed 1 base at V and 6 bases at J, leaving 6 bases unmatched. As DNA, the CDR3 is TGTGCCAGCAGCCAAGGGACAGGTAGGGCTCAGCCCCAGCATTTT. Protein product: CASSQGTGRAQPQHF.

V usage is TRBV6-5 and J usage is TRBJ1-6; a weak D match, TRBD1 (5 bases). V lost 4 bases and J 8 bases, leaving 15 bases between the germline ends. Germline values: CDR1 MNHEY, CDR2 SVGAGI. The CDR3 sequence is 15 residues long. The CDR3 sequence is CASSSKWDGYSPLHF. The CDR3 DNA sequence: TGTGCCAGCAGTTCAAAATGGGACGGTTATTCACCCCTCCACTTT.

CDR3 sequence reads: CAISSGDFSYEQYF. The CDR3 DNA reads TGTGCCATCAGTAGCGGGGACTTCTCCTACGAGCAGTACTTC. The V gene is TRBV10-3, the J gene TRBJ2-7; 7 nucleotides line up with TRBD2. Germline V gene sequence: CDR1 ENHRY, CDR2 SYGVKD. The CDR3 loop spans 14 amino acids. J lost 0 bases, V lost 5 bases, and 4 bases had no gene match.

V is TRBV6-2 or TRBV6-3 and J is TRBJ1-2, with unresolved D. The CDR3 covers 11 residues. Germline CDR1 is MNHEY and CDR2 is SVGEGT. V was trimmed by 6 bases and J by 12 bases, leaving 14 bases between them. CDR3 protein: CASSDRISDTF. CDR3 sequence (DNA): TGTGCCAGCAGCGACCGGATTAGTGACACCTTC.

This rearrangement joins TRBV5-6 to TRBJ1-6; D not certain. Germline lookup yields CDR1 SGHDT and CDR2 YYEEEE. The V end was cut by 3 bases, the J end by 0 bases, with 10 bases between. The CDR3 sequence is 16 residues long. The CDR3 loop reads CASSSGLRSYNSPLHF. As DNA, the CDR3 is TGTGCCAGCAGCTCAGGACTGCGCTCCTATAATTCACCCCTCCACTTT.

This chain links TRBV7-9 with TRBJ2-5, with TRBD2 identical over 9 bases. The CDR3 is 18 amino acids. With 5 bases clipped from V and 3 bases from J, the junction kept 16 bases outside the gene matches. CDR1 and CDR2 from the germline V gene are SEHNR and FQNEAQ (reference sequence). In nucleotides, the CDR3 is TGTGCCAGCAGCCTCCTAGACGAGCGGGGGGCTTGGAAAGAGACCCAGTACTTC. Translating gives CASSLLDERGAWKETQYF.

The chain has TRBV6-5 and TRBJ1-2; TRBD1 aligns across 9 bases. V lost 5 bases, J lost 6 bases, and 1 base stayed unmatched. There are 12 residues in the CDR3. Germline V gene data show CDR1 as MNHEY and CDR2 as SVGAGI. DNA of the CDR3: TGTGCCAGCAGTAGGACAGGGGATGGCTACACCTTC. Translation gives CASSRTGDGYTF.

The chain couples TRBV3-1 (or the pseudogene TRBV3-2) to TRBJ2-1; D tentatively reads TRBD1 or TRBD2 (5 bases each). This CDR3 has 15 residues. Looked up from germline, CDR1 is LGHDT and CDR2 is YNNKEL (reference sequence). Trimming removed 4 bases from V and 6 bases from J, with 16 bases in between. CDR3 sequence (DNA): TGTGCCAGCAGCCCTGGGGCTCATCGGGGCAATGAGCAGTTCTTC. It is translated as CASSPGAHRGNEQFF.

Regarding this clone: Other DNA sequences in the same sample also yield this CDR3. The V and J genes are TRBV5-1 and TRBJ1-1, with D unclear. The CDR3 is 13 amino acids. Germline V gene data show CDR1 as SGHRS and CDR2 as YFSETQ. V was shortened by 0 bases and J by 0 bases, with 3 bases between the two germline ends. The DNA for the CDR3 is TGCGCCAGCAGCTTGGGGGTGAACACTGAAGCTTTCTTT. It codes for CASSLGVNTEAFF.

CDR3 amino acids: CASRPGGTGSPLHF. In DNA, the CDR3 is TGTGCCAGCAGGCCTGGGGGAACGGGGTCACCCCTCCACTTT. The J gene is TRBJ1-6, the V gene TRBV7-9; the D gene is possibly TRBD1 (5 bases). Germline V gene lookup returns CDR1 SEHNR and CDR2 FQNEAQ (reference sequence). CDR3 length: 14 amino acids. With 6 bases removed from V and 10 bases from J, the gap between germline ends came to 16 bases.

The chain recombines TRBV6-4 with TRBJ1-5; no reliable D call. The V end lost 6 bases, the J end lost 3 bases, and 9 bases lay between the germline ends. CDR1 is MRHNA and CDR2 is SNTAGT in the germline V gene. The CDR3 extends over 13 amino acids. CDR3: CASSRTDNQPQHF. CDR3 coding DNA: TGTGCCAGCAGCCGGACGGACAATCAGCCCCAGCATTTT.

The chain uses TRBV11-2 and TRBJ2-5, with D possibly TRBD1 on 6 matching bases. Trimming left V 6 bases short and J 5 bases short, with 16 bases between. CDR3 length equals 14 residues. Germline V CDR1 and CDR2: SGHAT, FQNNGV. The CDR3 loop reads CASSPGTLGETQYF. The CDR3 nucleotides are TGTGCCAGCAGTCCCGGGACACTGGGGGAGACCCAGTACTTC.